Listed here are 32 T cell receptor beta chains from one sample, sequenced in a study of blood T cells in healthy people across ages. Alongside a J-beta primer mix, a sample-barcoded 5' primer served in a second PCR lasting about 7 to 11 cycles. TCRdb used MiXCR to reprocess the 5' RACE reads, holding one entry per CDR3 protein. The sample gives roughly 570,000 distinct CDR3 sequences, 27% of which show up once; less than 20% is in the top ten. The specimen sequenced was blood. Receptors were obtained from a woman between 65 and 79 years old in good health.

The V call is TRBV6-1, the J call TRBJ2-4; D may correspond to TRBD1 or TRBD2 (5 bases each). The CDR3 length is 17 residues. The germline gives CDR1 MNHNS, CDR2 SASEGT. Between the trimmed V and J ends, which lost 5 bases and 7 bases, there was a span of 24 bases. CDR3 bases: TGTGCCAGCAGTACCCGGTGGGCGGGTTCCAGGGAGAACATTCAGTACTTC. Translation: CASSTRWAGSRENIQYF.

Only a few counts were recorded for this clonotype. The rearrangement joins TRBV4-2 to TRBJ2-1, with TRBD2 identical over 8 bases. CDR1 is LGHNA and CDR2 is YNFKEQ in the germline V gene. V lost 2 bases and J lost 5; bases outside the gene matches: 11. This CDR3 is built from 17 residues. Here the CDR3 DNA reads TGTGCCAGCAGCCAATCCGGCGGGGGGACCTTTCACAATGAGCAGTTCTTC. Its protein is CASSQSGGGTFHNEQFF.

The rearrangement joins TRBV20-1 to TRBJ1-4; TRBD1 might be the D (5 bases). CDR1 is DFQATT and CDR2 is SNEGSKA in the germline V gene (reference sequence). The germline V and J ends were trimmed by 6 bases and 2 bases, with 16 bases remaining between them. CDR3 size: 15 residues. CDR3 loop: CSAGRPWGTNEKLFF. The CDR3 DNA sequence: TGCAGTGCCGGGCGGCCCTGGGGGACTAATGAAAAACTGTTTTTT.

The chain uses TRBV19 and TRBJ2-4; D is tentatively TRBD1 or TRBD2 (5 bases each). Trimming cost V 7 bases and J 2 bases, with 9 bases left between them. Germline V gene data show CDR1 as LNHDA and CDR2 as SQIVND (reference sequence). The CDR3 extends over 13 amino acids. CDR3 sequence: CASIGGTKNIQYF. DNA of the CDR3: TGTGCCAGTATTGGGGGAACCAAAAACATTCAGTACTTC.

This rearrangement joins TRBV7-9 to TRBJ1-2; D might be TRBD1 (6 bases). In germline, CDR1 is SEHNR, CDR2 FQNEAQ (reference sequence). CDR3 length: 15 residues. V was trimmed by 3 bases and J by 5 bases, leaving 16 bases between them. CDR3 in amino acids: CASSLAGGGSYGYTF. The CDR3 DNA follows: TGTGCCAGCAGCTTGGCCGGAGGGGGAAGTTATGGCTACACCTTC. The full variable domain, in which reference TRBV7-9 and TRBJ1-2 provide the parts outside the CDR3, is DTGVSQNPRHKITKRGQNVTFRCDPISEHNRLYWYRQTLGQGPEFLTYFQNEAQLEKSRLLSDRFSAERPKGSFSTLEIQRTEQGDSAMYLCASSLAGGGSYGYTFGSGTRLTVV.

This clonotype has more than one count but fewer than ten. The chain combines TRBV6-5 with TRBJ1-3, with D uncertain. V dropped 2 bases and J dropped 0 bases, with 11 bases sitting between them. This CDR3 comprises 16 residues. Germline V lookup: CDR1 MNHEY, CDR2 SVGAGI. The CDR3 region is CASSYGPGLSGNTIYF. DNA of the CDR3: TGTGCCAGCAGTTACGGTCCCGGACTCTCTGGAAACACCATATATTTT.

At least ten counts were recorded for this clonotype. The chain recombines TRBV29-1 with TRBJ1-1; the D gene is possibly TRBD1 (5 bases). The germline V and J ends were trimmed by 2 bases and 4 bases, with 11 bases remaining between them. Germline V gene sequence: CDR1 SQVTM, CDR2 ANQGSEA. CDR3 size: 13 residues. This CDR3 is CSVETGRGTEAFF. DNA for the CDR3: TGCAGCGTTGAAACGGGGAGGGGCACTGAAGCTTTCTTT.

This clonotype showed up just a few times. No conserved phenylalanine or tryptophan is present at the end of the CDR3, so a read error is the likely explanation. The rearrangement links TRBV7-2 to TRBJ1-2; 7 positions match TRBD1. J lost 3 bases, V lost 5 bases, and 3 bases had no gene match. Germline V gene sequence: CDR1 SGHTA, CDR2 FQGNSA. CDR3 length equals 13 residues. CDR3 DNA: TGTGCCAGCAGCCACGGGACAGACTATGGCTACACCCTC. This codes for CASSHGTDYGYTL.

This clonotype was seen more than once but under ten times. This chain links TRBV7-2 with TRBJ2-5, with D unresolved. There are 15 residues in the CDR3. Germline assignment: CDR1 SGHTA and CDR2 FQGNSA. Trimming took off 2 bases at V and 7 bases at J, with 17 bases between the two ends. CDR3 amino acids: CASSLTLYESSTQYF. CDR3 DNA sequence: TGTGCCAGCAGCTTAACTCTATACGAAAGTTCGACCCAGTACTTC.

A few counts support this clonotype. DNA of the CDR3: TGTGCCAGCAGTTTAAGGGCAGGAATAAACTATGGCTACACCTTC. Translated, it gives CASSLRAGINYGYTF. This chain connects TRBV27 to TRBJ1-2; D gene ambiguous. With 2 bases removed from V and 2 bases from J, the gap between germline ends came to 12 bases. The germline V gene has CDR1 MNHEY and CDR2 SMNVEV (reference sequence). CDR3 length: 15 amino acids.

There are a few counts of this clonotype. The CDR3 spells CASSLSTTTEAFF. The CDR3 DNA is TGTGCCAGCAGCTTATCTACCACCACTGAAGCTTTCTTT. This chain connects TRBV7-3 to TRBJ1-1; D unclear. V lost 2 bases and J 4 bases, leaving 8 bases between the germline ends. The CDR3 extends over 13 amino acids. Germline V gene data show CDR1 as SGHTA and CDR2 as FQGTGA.

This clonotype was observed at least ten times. The CDR3 here is CASSLEGAKLFF. The CDR3 nucleotides read TGTGCCAGCAGTTTAGAGGGGGCAAAACTGTTTTTT. This chain uses TRBV12-3 or TRBV12-4 with TRBJ1-4; 7 positions agree with TRBD1. V dropped 1 base and J dropped 10; count of bases not matched to a gene: 0. The CDR3 spans 12 residues.

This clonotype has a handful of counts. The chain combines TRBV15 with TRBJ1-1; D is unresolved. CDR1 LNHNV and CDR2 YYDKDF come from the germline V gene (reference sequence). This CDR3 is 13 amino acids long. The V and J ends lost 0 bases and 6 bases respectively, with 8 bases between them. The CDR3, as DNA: TGTGCCACCAGCAGAGATAAACGAGCTGAAGCTTTCTTT. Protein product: CATSRDKRAEAFF.

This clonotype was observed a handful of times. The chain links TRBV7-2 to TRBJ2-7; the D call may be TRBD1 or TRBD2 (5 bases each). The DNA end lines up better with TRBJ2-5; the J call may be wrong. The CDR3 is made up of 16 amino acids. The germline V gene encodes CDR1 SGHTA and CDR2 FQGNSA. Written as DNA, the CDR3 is TGTGCCAGCAGCTTAGTTCCTCGGGGCGGTCAAGAGACCCAGTACTTC. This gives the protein CASSLVPRGGQETQYF.

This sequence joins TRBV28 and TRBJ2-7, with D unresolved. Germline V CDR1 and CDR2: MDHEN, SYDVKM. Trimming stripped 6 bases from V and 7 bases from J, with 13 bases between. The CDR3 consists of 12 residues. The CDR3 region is CASRRDVWEQYF. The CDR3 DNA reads TGTGCCAGCAGAAGGGATGTTTGGGAGCAGTACTTC.

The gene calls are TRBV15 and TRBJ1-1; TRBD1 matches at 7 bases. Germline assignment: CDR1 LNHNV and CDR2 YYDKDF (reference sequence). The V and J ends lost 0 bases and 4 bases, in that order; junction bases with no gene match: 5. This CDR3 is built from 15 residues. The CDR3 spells CATSRDQGGGTEAFF. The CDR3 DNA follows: TGTGCCACCAGCAGAGACCAGGGGGGGGGCACTGAAGCTTTCTTT.

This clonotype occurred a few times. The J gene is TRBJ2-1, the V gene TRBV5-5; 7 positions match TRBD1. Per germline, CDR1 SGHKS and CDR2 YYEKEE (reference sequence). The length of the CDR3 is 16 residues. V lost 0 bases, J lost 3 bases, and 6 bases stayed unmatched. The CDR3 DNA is TGTGCCAGCAGCTTGGTCGGACAGGTGATCTACAATGAGCAGTTCTTC. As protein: CASSLVGQVIYNEQFF.

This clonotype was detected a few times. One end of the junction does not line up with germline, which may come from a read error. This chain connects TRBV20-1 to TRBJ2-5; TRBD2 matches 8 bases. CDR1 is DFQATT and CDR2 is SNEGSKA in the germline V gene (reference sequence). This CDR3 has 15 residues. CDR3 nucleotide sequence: TGCAGTGCTAGTCGGAGCGGGAGTATCGGGGAGACCCAATACTTC. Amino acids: CSASRSGSIGETQYF.

Written as DNA, the CDR3 is TGTGCCAGCAGTAATCCGACAGGCCCATCCTACAATGAGCAGTTCTTC. It translates to CASSNPTGPSYNEQFF. The gene calls are TRBV12-3 or TRBV12-4 and TRBJ2-1, with a weak D call TRBD1 (6 bases). The CDR3 totals 16 residues. V shed 5 bases and J shed 1 base, with 15 bases lying between them.

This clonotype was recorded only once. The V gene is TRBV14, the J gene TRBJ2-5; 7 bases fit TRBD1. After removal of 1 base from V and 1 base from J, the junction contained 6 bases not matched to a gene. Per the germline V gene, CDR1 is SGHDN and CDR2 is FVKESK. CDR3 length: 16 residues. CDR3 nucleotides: TGTGCCAGCAGCCAAGTCGGCAGGGGGTCCCAAGAGACCCAGTACTTC. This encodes CASSQVGRGSQETQYF.

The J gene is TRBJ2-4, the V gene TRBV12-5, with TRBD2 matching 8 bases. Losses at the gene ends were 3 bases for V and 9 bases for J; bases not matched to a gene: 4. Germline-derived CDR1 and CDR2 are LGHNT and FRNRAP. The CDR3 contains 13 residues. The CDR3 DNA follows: TGTGCTAGTGGTTTTGGGACTAGTAGCATTCAGTACTTC. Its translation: CASGFGTSSIQYF.

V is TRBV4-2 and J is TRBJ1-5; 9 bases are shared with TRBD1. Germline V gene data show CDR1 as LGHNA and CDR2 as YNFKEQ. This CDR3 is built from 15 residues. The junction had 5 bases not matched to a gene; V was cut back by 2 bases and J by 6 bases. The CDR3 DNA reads TGTGCCAGCAGCCAAACAGGGGGCGCGGGTCAGCCCCAGCATTTT. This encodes CASSQTGGAGQPQHF.

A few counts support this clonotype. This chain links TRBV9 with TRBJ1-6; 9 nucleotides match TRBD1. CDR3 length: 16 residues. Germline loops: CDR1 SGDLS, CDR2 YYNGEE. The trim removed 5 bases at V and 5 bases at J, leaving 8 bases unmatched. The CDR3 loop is CASSEQGALNNSPLHF. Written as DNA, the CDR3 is TGTGCCAGCAGTGAACAGGGGGCTCTTAATAATTCACCCCTCCACTTT.

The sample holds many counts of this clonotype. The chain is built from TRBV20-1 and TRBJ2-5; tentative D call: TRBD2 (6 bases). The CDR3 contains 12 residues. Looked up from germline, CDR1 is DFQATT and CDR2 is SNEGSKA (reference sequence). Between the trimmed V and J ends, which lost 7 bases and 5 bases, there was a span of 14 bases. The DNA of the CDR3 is TGCAGTGTTTCGGGCGGGGTCGAGACCCAGTACTTC. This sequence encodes CSVSGGVETQYF.

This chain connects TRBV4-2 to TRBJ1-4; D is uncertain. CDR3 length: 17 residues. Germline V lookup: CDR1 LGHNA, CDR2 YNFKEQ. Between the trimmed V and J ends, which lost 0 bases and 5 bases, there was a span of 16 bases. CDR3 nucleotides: TGTGCCAGCAGCCAAGACCGCAGTCATGGGTTGAATGAAAAACTGTTTTTT. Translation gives CASSQDRSHGLNEKLFF.

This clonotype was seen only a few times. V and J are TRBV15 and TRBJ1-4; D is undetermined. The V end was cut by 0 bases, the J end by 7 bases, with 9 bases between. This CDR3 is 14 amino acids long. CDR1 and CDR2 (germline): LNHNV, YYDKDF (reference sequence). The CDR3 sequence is CATSRDLPREKLFF. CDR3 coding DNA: TGTGCCACCAGCAGAGATCTCCCCCGTGAAAAACTGTTTTTT. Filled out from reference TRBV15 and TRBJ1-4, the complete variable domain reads DAMVIQNPRYQVTQFGKPVTLSCSQTLNHNVMYWYQQKSSQAPKLLFHYYDKDFNNEADTPDNFQSRRPNTSFCFLDIRSPGLGDTAMYLCATSRDLPREKLFFGSGTQLSVL.

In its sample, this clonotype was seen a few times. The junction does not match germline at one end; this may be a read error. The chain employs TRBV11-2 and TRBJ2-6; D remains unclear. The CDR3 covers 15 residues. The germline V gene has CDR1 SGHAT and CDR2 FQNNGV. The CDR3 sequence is CAGSSFPSGANVLTF. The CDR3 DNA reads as TGTGCCGGCAGCTCGTTTCCCTCTGGGGCCAACGTCCTGACTTTC.

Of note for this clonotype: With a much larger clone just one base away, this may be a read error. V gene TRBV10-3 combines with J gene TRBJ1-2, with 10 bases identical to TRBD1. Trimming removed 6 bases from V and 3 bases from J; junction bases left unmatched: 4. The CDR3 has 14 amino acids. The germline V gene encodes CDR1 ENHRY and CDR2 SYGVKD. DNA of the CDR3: TGTGCCATCAGCCCCGGGACAGGGGACTATGGCTACACCTTC. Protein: CAISPGTGDYGYTF.

CDR3 amino acids: CASSQDPGGTYNEQFF. As DNA, the CDR3 is TGCGCCAGCAGCCAAGATCCCGGGGGGACCTACAATGAGCAGTTCTTC. The V gene is TRBV4-3, the J gene TRBJ2-1, with TRBD2 matching over 7 bases. The germline gives CDR1 LGHNA, CDR2 YSLEER. The CDR3 is made up of 16 amino acids. The ends lost 0 bases at V and 2 bases at J; junction bases unmatched: 4.

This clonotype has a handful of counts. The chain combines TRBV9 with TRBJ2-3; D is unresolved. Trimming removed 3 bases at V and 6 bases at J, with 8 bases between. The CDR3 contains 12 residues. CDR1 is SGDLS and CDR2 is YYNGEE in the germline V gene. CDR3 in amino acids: CASSASRDTQYF. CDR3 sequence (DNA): TGTGCCAGCAGCGCCTCAAGGGATACGCAGTATTTT.

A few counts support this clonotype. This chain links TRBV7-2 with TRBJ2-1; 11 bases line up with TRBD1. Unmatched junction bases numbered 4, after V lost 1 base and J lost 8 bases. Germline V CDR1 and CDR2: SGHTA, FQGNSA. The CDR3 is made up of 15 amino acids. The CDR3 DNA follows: TGTGCCAGCAGCTTAGTAGGGACAGGGGGTTATGAGCAGTTCTTC. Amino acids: CASSLVGTGGYEQFF.

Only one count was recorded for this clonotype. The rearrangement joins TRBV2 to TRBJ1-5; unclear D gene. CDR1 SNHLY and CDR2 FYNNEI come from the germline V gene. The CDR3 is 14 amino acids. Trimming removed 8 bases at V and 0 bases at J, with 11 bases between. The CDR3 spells CASQRVGSNQPQHF. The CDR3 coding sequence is TGTGCCAGCCAGCGGGTGGGTAGCAATCAGCCCCAGCATTTT.